Listed below are T cell receptor beta chains from one sample, sequenced in a study of OX40 agonist ivuxolimab in advanced cancers. Sequenced by immunoSEQ multiplex PCR; TCRdb stores in-frame clones only, minus some. This sample has about 68,000 clones; around four fifths occur once, and the top ten carry roughly a tenth. Sequenced here: CD4+ or CD8+ T cells sorted from blood, sampled in a trial of the OX40 agonist ivuxolimab. Source of these receptors: an adult with an advanced solid tumor such as melanoma, head and neck, liver or kidney cancer. CDR3s include the opening cysteine and the closing phenylalanine or tryptophan.

V gene,CDR3 protein
TRBV5-6,CASSLARREEFGELFF
TRBV4-1,CASSQAVLVGGANVLTF
TRBV6-5,CASSGPFYNEQFF
TRBV19,CASSGWRDGTDTQYF
TRBV29-1,CSVEVTGSTSYEQYF
TRBV4-2,CASSQAMRGHTEAFF
TRBV2,CATQRDRPTGNTIYF
TRBV7-3,CASSLTSNLDTQYF
TRBV5-8,CASSSRVRVSNQPQHF
TRBV4-2,CASSQGGGGNKETQYF
TRBV4-2,CASSQVGGDYGYTF
TRBV28,CASSLPHITSGRTYEQYF
TRBV2,CASRPSGGALEQFF
TRBV15,CATSSPSRTGYNEQFF
TRBV7-9,CASSRGVGQPQHF
TRBV5-1,CASSSTLSAGELFF
TRBV4-2,CASSLLQGPGANVLTF
TRBV10-2,CASAGANTEAFF
TRBV7-8,CASSQPGGEVYGYTF
TRBV5-1,CASSLVASGGQETQYF
TRBV20-1,CSAPGVDYTF
TRBV5-6,CASSLPGTGVRETQYF
TRBV20-1,CSASPADTQYF
TRBV19,CASSRADRGLNYGYTF
TRBV19,CASSRTGGAFGSPLHF
TRBV2,CASSEKSVFNTEAFF